These T cell receptor beta chains were read from a single sample in a study of T cell clones after liver transplantation. Sequenced by immunoSEQ multiplex PCR; TCRdb stores in-frame clones only, minus some. This sample has 20,000 to 25,000 clones, with about three quarters found just once. The sample in question was CD4+ T cells from blood, obtained before liver transplant. These receptors originate from a human donor who received a liver transplant. Both conserved end residues are part of each CDR3. The order of the fields is V gene, D gene, CDR3 protein. A D gene is named only where the DNA matches it firmly.

v_gene: TRBV18
d_gene: -
CDR3aa: CASSPTRLTSQYNEQFF

v_gene: TRBV18
d_gene: -
CDR3aa: CASSENMNTEAFF

v_gene: TRBV6-5
d_gene: -
CDR3aa: CASSYSLAGNSPLHF

v_gene: TRBV11-2
d_gene: TRBD2
CDR3aa: CASSLASGGETQYF

v_gene: TRBV7-9
d_gene: -
CDR3aa: CASSLLVYDEQFF

v_gene: TRBV5-6
d_gene: -
CDR3aa: CASSLVAGKENTF

v_gene: TRBV28
d_gene: -
CDR3aa: CASSFAPGNEQFF

v_gene: TRBV14
d_gene: TRBD1
CDR3aa: CASSPATRDRGHGYHGYTF

v_gene: TRBV21-1
d_gene: -
CDR3aa: CASRSGTSATDTQYF

v_gene: TRBV6-4
d_gene: -
CDR3aa: CASSEGGGYYNSPLHF

v_gene: TRBV29-1
d_gene: -
CDR3aa: CSVDGGGDEQYF

v_gene: TRBV9
d_gene: TRBD2
CDR3aa: CASTTGGLYNEQFF

v_gene: TRBV27
d_gene: TRBD2
CDR3aa: CASSLLTSGRTNEQFF

v_gene: TRBV9
d_gene: -
CDR3aa: CASSLSPRENEQFF

v_gene: TRBV6-5
d_gene: -
CDR3aa: CASTSGRRNTEAFF

v_gene: TRBV7-9
d_gene: TRBD1
CDR3aa: CASSLAKTGGEFGNQPQHF